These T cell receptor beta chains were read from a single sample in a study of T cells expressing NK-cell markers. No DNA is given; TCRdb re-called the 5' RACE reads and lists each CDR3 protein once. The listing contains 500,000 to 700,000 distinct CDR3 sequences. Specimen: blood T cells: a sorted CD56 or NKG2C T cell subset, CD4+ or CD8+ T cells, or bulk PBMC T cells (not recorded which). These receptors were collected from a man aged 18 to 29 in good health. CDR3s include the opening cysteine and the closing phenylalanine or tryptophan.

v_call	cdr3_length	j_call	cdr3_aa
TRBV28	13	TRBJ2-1	CASSSRDGNEQFF
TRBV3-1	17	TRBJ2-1	CASSQVPWGWEVDEQFF
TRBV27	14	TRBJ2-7	CASSLSVSNTEQYF
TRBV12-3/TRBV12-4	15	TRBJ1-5	CASSPNLPGNQPQHF
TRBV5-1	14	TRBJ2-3	CASSLARDSDTQYF
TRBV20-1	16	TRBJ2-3	CSARGLAGVVRDTQYF
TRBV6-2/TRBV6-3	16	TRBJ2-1	CASSAIAGGVPNEQFF
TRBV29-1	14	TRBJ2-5	CSVVTGKDQETQYF
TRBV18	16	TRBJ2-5	CASSPLLGQGQETQYF
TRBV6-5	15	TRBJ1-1	CASSYSRAGNTEAFF
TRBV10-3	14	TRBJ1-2	CAIMGPGQGYGYTF
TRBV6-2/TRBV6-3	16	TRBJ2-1	CASSARTSGFYNEQFF
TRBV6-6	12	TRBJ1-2	CASSPGAGGYTF
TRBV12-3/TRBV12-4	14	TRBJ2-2	CASSFRGQGGELFF
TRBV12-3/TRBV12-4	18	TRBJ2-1	CASSFVGLDRLSYNEQFF
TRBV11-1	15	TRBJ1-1	CASSLEGTRGTEAFF
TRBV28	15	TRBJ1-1	CASIIGSPENTEAFF
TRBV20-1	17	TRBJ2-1	CSARVPSWESSYNEQFF
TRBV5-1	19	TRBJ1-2	CASSLLGGADSASNYGYTF
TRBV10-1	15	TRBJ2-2	CASSESPFGAGELFF
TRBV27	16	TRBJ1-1	CASSLLGRTGFTEAFF
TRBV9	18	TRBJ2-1	CASSAHGIPLSSYNEQFF
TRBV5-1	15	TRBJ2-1	CASSLRGASGRIQFF
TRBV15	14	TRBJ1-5	CATSSRKGNQPQHF
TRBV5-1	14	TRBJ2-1	CASSLGASYNEQFF
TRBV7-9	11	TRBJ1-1	CASSFPIGAFF
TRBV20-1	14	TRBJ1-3	CSAITGASGNTIYF
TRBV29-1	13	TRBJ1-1	CSVLREGKPEAFF
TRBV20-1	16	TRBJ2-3	CSAGTPLAGDTDTQYF
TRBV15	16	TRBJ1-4	CATSRDKGARAVKLFF
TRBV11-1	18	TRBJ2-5	CASSYGTSGRAMGETQYF
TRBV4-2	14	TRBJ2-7	CASSQVDGEYEQYF
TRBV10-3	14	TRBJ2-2	CASLSSGYTGELFF
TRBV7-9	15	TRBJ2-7	CASRPPSGRPYEQYF
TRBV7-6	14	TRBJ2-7	CASSLARDSHEQYF
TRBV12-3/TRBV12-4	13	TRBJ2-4	CASSPGEQGAGYF
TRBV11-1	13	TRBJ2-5	CASSLAFGETQYF
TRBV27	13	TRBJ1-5	CASSIRGNQPQHF
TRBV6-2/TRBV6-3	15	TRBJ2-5	CASVNSGSAGETQYF
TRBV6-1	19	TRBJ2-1	CASTGPSAGRHQSYNEQFF
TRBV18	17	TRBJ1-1	CASSSQDRGSMNTEAFF
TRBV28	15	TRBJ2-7	CASSPPTEGNDEQYF
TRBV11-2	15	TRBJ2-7	CASSPTPVSHYEQYF
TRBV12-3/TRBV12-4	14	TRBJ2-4	CASNQRDGQNIQYF
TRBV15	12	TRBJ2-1	CATSREGDSQFF